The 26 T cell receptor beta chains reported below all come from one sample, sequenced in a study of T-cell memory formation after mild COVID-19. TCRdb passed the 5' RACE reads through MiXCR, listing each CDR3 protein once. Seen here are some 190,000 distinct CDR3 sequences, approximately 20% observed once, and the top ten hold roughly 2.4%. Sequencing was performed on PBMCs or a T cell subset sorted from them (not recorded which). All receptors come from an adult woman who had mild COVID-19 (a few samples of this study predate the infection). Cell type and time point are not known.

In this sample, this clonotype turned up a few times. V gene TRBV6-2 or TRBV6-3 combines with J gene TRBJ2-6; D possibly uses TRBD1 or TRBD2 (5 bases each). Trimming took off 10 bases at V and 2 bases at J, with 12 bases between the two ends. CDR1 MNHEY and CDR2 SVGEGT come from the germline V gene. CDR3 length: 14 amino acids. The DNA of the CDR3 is TGTGCCACAAGAAGAGGGGCTGGGGCCAACGTCCTGACTTTC. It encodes CATRRGAGANVLTF.

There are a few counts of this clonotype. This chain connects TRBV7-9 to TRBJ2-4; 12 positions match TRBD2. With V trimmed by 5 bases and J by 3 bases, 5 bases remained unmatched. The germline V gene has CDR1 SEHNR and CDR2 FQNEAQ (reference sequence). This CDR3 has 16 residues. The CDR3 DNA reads TGTGCCAGCAGCCCTGAACTAGCGGGAGGCAAAAACATTCAGTACTTC. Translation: CASSPELAGGKNIQYF.

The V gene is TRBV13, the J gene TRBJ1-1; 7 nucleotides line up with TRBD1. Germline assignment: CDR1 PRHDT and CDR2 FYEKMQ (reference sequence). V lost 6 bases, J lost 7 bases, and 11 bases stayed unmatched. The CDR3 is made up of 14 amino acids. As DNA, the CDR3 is TGTGCCAGCAGGCCGACACCCGGGACAGTTGAAGCTTTCTTT. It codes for CASRPTPGTVEAFF.

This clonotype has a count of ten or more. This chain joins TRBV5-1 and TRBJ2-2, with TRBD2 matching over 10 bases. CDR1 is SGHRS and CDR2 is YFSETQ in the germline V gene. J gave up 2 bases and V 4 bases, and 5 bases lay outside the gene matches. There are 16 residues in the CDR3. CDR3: CASSRTSGINTGELFF. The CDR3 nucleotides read TGCGCCAGCAGCCGTACTAGCGGGATAAACACCGGGGAGCTGTTTTTT.

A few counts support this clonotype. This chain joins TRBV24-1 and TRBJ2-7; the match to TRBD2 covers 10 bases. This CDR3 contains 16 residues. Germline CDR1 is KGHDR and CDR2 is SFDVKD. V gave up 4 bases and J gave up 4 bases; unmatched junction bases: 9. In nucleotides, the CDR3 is TGTGCCACCAGTGAAGCTGCCGGGACTAGCGTTTACGAGCAGTACTTC. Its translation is CATSEAAGTSVYEQYF.

The CDR3 DNA reads TGTGCCAGCAGCTCAGGGGAAGTCCAAGAGACCCAGTACTTC. Its translation is CASSSGEVQETQYF. This chain connects TRBV5-6 to TRBJ2-5; tentatively, D is TRBD1 (6 bases). The germline V gene encodes CDR1 SGHDT and CDR2 YYEEEE. CDR3 length: 14 residues. Between the trimmed V and J ends, which lost 3 bases and 1 base, there was a span of 10 bases. The full variable domain, its missing parts supplied by reference TRBV5-6 and TRBJ2-5, is DAGVTQSPTHLIKTRGQQVTLRCSPKSGHDTVSWYQQALGQGPQFIFQYYEEEERQRGNFPDRFSGHQFPNYSSELNVNALLLGDSALYLCASSSGEVQETQYFGPGTRLLVL.

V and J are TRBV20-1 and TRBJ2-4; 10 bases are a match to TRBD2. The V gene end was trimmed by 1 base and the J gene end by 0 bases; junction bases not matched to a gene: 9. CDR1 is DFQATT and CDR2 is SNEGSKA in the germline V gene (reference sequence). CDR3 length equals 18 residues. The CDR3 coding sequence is TGCAGTGCTAGAGTCTCTAGCGGGGGAGCTCTAGCCAAAAACATTCAGTACTTC. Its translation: CSARVSSGGALAKNIQYF.

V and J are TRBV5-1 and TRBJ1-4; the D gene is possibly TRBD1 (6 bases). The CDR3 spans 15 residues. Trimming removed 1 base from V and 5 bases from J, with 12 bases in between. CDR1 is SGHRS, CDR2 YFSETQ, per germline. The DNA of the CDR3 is TGCGCCAGCAGCTTGACTCAGGGGATAAATGAAAAACTGTTTTTT. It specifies CASSLTQGINEKLFF.

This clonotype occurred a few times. The CDR3 DNA is TGTGCCAGCAGTACCGGGACAGGTCGACGAGAGCAGTACTTC. Protein product: CASSTGTGRREQYF. The chain combines TRBV27 with TRBJ2-7; 8 bases map to TRBD1. V lost 5 bases and J lost 7; bases outside the gene matches: 10. Germline V gene lookup returns CDR1 MNHEY and CDR2 SMNVEV (reference sequence). The length of the CDR3 is 14 residues.

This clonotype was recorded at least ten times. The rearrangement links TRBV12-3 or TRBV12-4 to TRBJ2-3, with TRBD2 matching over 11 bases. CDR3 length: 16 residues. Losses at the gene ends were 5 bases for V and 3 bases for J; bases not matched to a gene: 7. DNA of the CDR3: TGTGCCAGCAGTCTACTAGCGGGAGTAGGAACAGATACGCAGTATTTT. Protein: CASSLLAGVGTDTQYF.

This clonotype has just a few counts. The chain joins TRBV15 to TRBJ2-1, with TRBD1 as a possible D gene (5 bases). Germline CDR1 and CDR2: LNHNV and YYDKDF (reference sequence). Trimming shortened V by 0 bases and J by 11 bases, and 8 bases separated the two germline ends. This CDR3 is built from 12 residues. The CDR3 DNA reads TGTGCCACCAGCAGAGATAGGGGCCAGCAGTTCTTC. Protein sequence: CATSRDRGQQFF. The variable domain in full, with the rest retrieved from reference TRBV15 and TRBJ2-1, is DAMVIQNPRYQVTQFGKPVTLSCSQTLNHNVMYWYQQKSSQAPKLLFHYYDKDFNNEADTPDNFQSRRPNTSFCFLDIRSPGLGDTAMYLCATSRDRGQQFFGPGTRLTVL.

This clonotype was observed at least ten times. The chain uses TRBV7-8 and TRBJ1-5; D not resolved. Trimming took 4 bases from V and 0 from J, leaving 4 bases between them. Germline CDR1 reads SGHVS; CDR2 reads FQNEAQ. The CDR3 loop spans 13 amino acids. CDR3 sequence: CASSYNSNQPQHF. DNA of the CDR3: TGTGCCAGCAGCTATAATAGCAATCAGCCCCAGCATTTT.

CDR3 in amino acids: CATSDRTVISETQYF. The CDR3 coding sequence is TGTGCCACCAGTGATCGGACAGTTATTAGTGAGACCCAGTACTTC. The J gene is TRBJ2-5, the V gene TRBV24-1, with D maybe TRBD1 (6 bases). The CDR3 is 15 residues long. Trimming pared 3 bases from V and 5 bases from J, leaving 15 bases between. Germline assignment: CDR1 KGHDR and CDR2 SFDVKD.

The DNA of the CDR3 is TGCGCCAGCAGCTACAGCGGACAGTTGAGCACAGATACGCAGTATTTT. Amino acid sequence: CASSYSGQLSTDTQYF. The rearrangement links TRBV5-1 to TRBJ2-3, with a weak D call TRBD1 (6 bases). Germline V gene lookup returns CDR1 SGHRS and CDR2 YFSETQ. This CDR3 has 16 amino acids. Trimming left V 3 bases short and J 0 bases short, with 14 bases between.

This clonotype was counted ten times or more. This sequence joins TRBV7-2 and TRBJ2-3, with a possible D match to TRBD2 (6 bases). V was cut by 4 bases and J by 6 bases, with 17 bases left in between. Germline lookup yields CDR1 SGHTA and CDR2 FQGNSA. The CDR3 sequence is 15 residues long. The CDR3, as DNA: TGTGCCAGCAGCTCCCGGACCGGGGAGGACGATACGCAGTATTTT. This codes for CASSSRTGEDDTQYF.

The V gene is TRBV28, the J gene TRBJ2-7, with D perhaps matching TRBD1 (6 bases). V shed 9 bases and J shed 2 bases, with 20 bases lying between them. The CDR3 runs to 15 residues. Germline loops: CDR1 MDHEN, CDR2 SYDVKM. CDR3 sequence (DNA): TGTGCCAGTAACGCCTGGGGGACAAACGCCTACGAGCAGTACTTC. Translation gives CASNAWGTNAYEQYF.

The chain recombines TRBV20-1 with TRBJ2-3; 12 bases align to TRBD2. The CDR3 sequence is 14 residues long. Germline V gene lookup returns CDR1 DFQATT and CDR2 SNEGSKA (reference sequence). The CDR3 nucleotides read TGCAGCTCACCGGGACTAGCGGGTTCAGATACGCAGTATTTT. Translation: CSSPGLAGSDTQYF.

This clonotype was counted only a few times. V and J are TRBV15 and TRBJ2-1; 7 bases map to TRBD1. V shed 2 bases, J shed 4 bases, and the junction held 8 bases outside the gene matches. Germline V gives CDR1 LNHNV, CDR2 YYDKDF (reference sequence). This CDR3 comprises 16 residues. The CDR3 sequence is CATSRQDRDLYNEQFF. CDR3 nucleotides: TGTGCCACCAGCAGACAAGACAGGGACCTTTACAATGAGCAGTTCTTC.

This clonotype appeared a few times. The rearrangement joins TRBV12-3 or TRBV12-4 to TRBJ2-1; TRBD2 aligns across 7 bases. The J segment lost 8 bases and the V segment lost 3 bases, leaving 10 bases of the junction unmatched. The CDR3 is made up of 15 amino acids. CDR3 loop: CASSFEIGGLDEQFF. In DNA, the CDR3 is TGTGCCAGCAGTTTTGAGATCGGGGGGTTGGATGAGCAGTTCTTC.

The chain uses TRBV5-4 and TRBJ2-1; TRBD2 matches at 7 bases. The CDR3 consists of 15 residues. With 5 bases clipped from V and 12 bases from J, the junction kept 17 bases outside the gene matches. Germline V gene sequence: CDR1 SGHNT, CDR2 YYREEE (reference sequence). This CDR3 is CASRPGLEVYIVQFF. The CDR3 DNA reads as TGTGCCAGCAGGCCTGGACTAGAGGTCTACATTGTGCAGTTCTTC.

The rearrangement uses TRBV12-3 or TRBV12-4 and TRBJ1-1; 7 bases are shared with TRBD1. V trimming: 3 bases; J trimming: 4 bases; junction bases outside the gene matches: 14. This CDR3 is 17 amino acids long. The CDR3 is CASSLTRRGRGSTEAFF. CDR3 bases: TGTGCCAGCAGTTTGACCCGCCGTGGCAGGGGGAGCACTGAAGCTTTCTTT.

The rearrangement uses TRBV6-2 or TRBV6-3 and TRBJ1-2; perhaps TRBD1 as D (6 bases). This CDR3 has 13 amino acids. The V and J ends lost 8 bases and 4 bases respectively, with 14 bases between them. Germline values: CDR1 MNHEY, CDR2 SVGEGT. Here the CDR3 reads CASGDMPLYGYTF. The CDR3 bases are TGTGCCAGCGGGGACATGCCTCTCTATGGCTACACCTTC.

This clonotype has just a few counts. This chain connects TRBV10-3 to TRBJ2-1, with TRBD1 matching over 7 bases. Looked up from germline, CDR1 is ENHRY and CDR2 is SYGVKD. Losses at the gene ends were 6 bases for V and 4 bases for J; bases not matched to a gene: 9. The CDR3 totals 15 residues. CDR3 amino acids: CAISKPGTDYNEQFF. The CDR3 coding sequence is TGTGCCATCAGCAAACCCGGGACAGATTACAATGAGCAGTTCTTC.

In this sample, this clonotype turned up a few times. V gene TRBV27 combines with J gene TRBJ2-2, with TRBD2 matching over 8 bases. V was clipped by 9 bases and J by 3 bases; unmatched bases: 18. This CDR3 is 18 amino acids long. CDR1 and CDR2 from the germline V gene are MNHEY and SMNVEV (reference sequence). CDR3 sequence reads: CASLPSPGTGGDTGELFF. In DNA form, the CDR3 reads TGTGCCAGTCTCCCCTCGCCAGGCACGGGGGGGGACACCGGGGAGCTGTTTTTT.

The CDR3 nucleotides read TGTGCCAGCAGCGAGGGACAGGGGGCTGGTGAAAAACTGTTTTTT. This gives the protein CASSEGQGAGEKLFF. The chain uses TRBV7-9 and TRBJ1-4, with 12 bases aligning to TRBD1. The CDR3 has 15 residues. Germline V CDR1 and CDR2: SEHNR, FQNEAQ (reference sequence). Trimming at V came to 5 bases and at J to 7 bases, leaving 5 bases not matched to a gene.

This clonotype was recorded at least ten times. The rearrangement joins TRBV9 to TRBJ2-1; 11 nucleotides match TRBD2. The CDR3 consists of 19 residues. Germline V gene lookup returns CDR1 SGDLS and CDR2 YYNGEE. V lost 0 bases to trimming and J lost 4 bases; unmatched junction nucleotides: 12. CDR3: CASSVGFRGSGRAYNEQFF. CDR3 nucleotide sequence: TGTGCCAGCAGCGTAGGATTTCGGGGTAGCGGGAGGGCTTACAATGAGCAGTTCTTC.